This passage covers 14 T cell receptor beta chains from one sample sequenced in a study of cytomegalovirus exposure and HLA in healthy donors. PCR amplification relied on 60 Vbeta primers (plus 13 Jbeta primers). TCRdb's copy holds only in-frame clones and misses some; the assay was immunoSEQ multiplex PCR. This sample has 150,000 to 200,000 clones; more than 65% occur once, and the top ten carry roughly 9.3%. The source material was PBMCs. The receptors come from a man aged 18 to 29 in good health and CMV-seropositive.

The CDR3, as DNA: TGTGCCAGTAGTATACGGGCCGGCGGGAGGGCCTACGAGCAGTACTTC. This sequence encodes CASSIRAGGRAYEQYF. V is TRBV19 and J is TRBJ2-7; 9 nucleotides line up with TRBD2. Germline V CDR1 and CDR2: LNHDA, SQIVND (reference sequence). This CDR3 spans 16 amino acids. J was trimmed by 2 bases and V by 2 bases; bases with no gene match: 7.

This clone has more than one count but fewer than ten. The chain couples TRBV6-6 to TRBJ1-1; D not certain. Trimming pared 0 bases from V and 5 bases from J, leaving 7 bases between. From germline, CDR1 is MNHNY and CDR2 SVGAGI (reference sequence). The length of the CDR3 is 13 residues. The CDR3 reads CASSYSPRTEAFF. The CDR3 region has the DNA TGTGCCAGCAGTTACTCACCGAGGACTGAAGCTTTCTTT.

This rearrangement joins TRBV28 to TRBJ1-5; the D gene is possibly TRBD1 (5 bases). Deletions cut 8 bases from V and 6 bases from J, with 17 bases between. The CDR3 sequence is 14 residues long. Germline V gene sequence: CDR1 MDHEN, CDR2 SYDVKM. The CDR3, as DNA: TGTGCCAGCCGCTACGGGGGGTCAACTCAGCCCCAGCATTTT. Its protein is CASRYGGSTQPQHF.

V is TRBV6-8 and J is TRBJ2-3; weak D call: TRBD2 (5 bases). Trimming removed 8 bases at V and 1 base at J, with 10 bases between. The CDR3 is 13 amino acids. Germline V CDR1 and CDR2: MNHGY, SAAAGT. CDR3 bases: TGTGCCAGCCCCAATAGCGGCACAGATACGCAGTATTTT. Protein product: CASPNSGTDTQYF.

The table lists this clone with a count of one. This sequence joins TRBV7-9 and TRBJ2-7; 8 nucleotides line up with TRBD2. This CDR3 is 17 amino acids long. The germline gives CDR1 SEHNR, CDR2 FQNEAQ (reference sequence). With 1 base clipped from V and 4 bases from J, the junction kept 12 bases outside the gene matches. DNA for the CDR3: TGTGCCAGCAGCTTAGATATTGGGACTAGTCGGCTATACGAGCAGTACTTC. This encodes CASSLDIGTSRLYEQYF.

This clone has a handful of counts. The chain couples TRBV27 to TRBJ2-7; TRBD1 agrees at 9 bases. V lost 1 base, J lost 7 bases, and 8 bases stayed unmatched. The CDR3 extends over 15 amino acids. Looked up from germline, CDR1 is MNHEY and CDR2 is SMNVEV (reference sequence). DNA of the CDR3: TGTGCCAGCAGTTTATTGTCGGACAGGGGCGCTGAGCAGTACTTC. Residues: CASSLLSDRGAEQYF.

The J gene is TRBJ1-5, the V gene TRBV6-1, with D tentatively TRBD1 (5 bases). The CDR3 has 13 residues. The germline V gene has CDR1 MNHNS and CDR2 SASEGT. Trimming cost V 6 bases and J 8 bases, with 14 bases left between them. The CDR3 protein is CASRGTLVEPQHF. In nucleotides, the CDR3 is TGTGCCAGCAGAGGGACTCTTGTGGAGCCCCAGCATTTT.

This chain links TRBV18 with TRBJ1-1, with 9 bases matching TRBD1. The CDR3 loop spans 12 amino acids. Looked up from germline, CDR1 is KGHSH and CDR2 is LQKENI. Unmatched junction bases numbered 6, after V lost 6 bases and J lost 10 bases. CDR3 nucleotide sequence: TGTGCCAGCTCGGCTGACAGGGGGAGAGCTTTCTTT. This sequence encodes CASSADRGRAFF.

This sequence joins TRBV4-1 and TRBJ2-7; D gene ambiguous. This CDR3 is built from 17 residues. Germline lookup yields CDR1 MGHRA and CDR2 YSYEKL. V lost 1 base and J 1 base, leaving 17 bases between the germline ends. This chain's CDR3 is CASSQAKSGLPSYEQYF. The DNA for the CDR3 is TGCGCCAGCAGCCAAGCAAAATCCGGTCTGCCTTCCTACGAGCAGTACTTC.

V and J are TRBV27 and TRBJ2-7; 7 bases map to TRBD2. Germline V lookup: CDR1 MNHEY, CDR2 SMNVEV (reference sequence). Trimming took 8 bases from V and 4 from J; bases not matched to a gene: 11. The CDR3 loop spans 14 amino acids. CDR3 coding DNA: TGTGCCAGCTCGAGACTAGTTAGCGGGTACGAGCAGTACTTC. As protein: CASSRLVSGYEQYF.

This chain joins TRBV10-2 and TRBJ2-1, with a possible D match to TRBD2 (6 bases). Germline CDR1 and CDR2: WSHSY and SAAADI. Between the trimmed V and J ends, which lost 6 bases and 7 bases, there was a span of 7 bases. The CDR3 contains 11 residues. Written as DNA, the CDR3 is TGCGCCAGCAGGACTAGTAATGAGCAGTTCTTC. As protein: CASRTSNEQFF.

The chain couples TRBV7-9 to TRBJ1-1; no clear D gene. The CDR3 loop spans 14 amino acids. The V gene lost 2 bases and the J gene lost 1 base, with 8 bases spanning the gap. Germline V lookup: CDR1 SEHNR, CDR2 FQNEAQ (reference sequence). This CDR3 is CASSLRQANTEAFF. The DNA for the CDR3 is TGTGCCAGCAGCTTACGCCAGGCGAACACTGAAGCTTTCTTT.

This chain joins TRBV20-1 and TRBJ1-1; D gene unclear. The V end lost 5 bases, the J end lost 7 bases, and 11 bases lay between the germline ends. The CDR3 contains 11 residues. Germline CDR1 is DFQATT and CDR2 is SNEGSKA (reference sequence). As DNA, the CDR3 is TGCAGTGCTGGCGACAAAAGTGAAGCTTTCTTT. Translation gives CSAGDKSEAFF.

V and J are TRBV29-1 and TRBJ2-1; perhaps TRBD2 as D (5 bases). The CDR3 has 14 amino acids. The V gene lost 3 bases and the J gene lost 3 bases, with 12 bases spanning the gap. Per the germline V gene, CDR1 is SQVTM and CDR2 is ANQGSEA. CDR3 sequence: CSVEMAGLYNEQFF. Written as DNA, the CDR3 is TGCAGCGTTGAGATGGCAGGACTCTACAATGAGCAGTTCTTC.